This T cell receptor (beta chain) derives from a study of blood T cell repertoires in COVID-19. Study-level information: The cDNA or gDNA used as material had been derived from T cells, B-cell-depleted T cells, or PBMCs.

Authors' data handling: Researchers report that nucleated cell counts were estimated from reference gene primer amplification. The table came from immunoSEQ multiplex PCR; TCRdb's copy has only in-frame clones and leaves some out. Clone size and the V and J calls come from that table; the DNA yielded D and trimming. The sample has 140,000 to 150,000 clones; 88% are singletons. This CDR3 region has 15 residues. CDR1 and CDR2 from the germline V gene are MNHEY and SVGAGI. V shed 6 bases and J 2 bases; nucleotides not matched to a gene: 9. The sequenced sample was peripheral blood. The chain uses TRBV6-5 and TRBJ1-2; 7 bases fit TRBD1. The TCR comes from a human donor with COVID-19, enrolled during active disease. The donor label of this sample is uncertain. CDR3 amino acids: CASSPNRGANYGYTF. In nucleotides, the CDR3 is TGTGCCAGCAGCCCAAACAGGGGCGCGAACTATGGCTACACCTTC.